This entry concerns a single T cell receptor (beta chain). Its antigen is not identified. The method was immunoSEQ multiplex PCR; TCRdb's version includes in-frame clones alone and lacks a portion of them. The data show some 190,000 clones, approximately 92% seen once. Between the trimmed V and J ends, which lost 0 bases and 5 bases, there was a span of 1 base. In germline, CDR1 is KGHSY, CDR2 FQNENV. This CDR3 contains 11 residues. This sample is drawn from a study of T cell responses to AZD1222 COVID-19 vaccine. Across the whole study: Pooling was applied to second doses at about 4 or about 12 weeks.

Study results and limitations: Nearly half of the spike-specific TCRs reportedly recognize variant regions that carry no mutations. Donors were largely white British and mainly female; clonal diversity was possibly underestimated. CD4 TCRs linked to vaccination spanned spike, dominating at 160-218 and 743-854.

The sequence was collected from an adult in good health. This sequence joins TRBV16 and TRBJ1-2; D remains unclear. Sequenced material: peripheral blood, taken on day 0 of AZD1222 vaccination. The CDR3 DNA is TGTGCCAGCAGCCAATCGTATGGCTACACCTTC. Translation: CASSQSYGYTF.